This paragraph covers one T cell receptor (beta chain) sequence. What it binds is not known. This sample was taken from a study of T cells in tumors after PD-1 blockade. Study details: Some patients also took daily vismodegib 150 mg during anti-PD-1 treatment.

TCRdb's copy holds only in-frame clones and misses some; the assay was immunoSEQ multiplex PCR. The data show some 25,000 clones, roughly four fifths seen once. Study-wide results and caveats: Approximately 43% of tumor TCR clonotypes were also found in blood.

V dropped 0 bases and J dropped 6 bases, with 10 bases sitting between them. The CDR3 totals 13 residues. From germline, CDR1 is GTSNPN and CDR2 SVGIG (reference sequence). The chain recombines TRBV30 with TRBJ2-3, with no clear D. The sequence was obtained from a human donor with basal cell carcinoma. Sequencing used PBMCs, obtained after anti-PD-1 treatment. The CDR3 spells CAWSVLSADTQYF. The CDR3 bases are TGTGCCTGGAGTGTACTATCGGCGGATACGCAGTATTTT.